This T cell receptor beta chain was documented in a study of regulatory T cells in long-lasting Graves disease. This clonotype was counted at least ten times. The antigen is unknown. HTBI primers from iRepertoire and Arm-PCR of CDR3 regions yielded the TCR beta libraries. Using its own MiXCR run on the multiplex PCR reads, TCRdb lists one record per CDR3 protein. The sample holds roughly 420,000 distinct CDR3 sequences, approximately 16% seen once. Sample time point: newly diagnosed GD, antithyroid drugs for less than 3 months. TCR sequences were obtained from RNA taken from PBMCs. CDR1 SGHRS and CDR2 YFSETQ come from the germline V gene. The CDR3 consists of 16 residues. V gave up 1 base and J gave up 2 bases, with 14 bases separating them. Study-level results: Favoring TRBV28, TRBJ1-2 and TRBJ2-5 was a feature seen in persistent disease.

The same specimen was also included in a second study, on T cells in Graves' hyperthyroidism and ophthalmopathy. In that study: The HTBI primer set drove a first-round RT-PCR of the TCR CDR3.

V and J are TRBV5-1 and TRBJ2-3; no clear D gene. The receptor comes from a woman aged 18-29 years with Graves disease. Sample: peripheral blood mononuclear cells (PBMCs), taken at new diagnosis, from a patient treated with antithyroid drugs. CDR3 region: CASSLITGAATDTQYF. The CDR3, as DNA: TGCGCCAGCAGCTTGATCACTGGCGCAGCCACAGATACGCAGTATTTT.